The clone carrying this T cell receptor (beta chain) was seen repeatedly, ten times or more. Its antigen is still unknown. This CDR3 has 15 residues. The V gene lost 2 bases and the J gene lost 3 bases, with 13 bases spanning the gap. Germline V gene sequence: CDR1 KGHSH, CDR2 LQKENI. Production of TCR cDNA was by 5'RACE template switching, which also added a universal primer site and UMIs. TCRdb ran MiXCR on the 5' RACE reads and lists one entry per CDR3 protein. Of about 400,000 distinct CDR3 sequences in the sample, 6.2% were seen once. The sample originates from a study of T cells after yellow fever vaccination. Study background: Low-cell-number fractions were prepared with SMART-Seq v4 Ultra Low Input. Notes on the study in general: Primary-vaccination clones mostly resurfaced post-booster (less than 98% CD4, roughly 87% CD8).

The chain uses TRBV18 and TRBJ2-5, with D maybe TRBD1 (5 bases). This TCR was sampled from a young man who received the YFV17D yellow fever vaccine. The specimen comprised PBMCs, sampled 5 days after the yellow fever booster vaccination. DNA of the CDR3: TGTGCCAGCTCACCAGCCCCCAAGGGGAAAGAGACCCAGTACTTC. This translates into CASSPAPKGKETQYF.